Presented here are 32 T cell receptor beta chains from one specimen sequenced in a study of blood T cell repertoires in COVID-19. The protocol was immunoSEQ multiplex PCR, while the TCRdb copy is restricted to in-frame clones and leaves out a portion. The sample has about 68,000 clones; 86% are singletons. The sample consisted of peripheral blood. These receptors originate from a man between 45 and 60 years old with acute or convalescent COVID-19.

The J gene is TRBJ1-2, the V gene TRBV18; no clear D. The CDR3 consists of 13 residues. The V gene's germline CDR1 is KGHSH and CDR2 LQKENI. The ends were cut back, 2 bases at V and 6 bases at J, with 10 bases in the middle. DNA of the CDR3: TGTGCCAGCTCACCAGGGCAGCAAAATGGCTACACCTTC. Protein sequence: CASSPGQQNGYTF. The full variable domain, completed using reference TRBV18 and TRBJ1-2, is NAGVMQNPRHLVRRRGQEARLRCSPMKGHSHVYWYRQLPEEGLKFMVYLQKENIIDESGMPKERFSAEFPKEGPSILRIQQVVRGDSAAYFCASSPGQQNGYTFGSGTRLTVV.

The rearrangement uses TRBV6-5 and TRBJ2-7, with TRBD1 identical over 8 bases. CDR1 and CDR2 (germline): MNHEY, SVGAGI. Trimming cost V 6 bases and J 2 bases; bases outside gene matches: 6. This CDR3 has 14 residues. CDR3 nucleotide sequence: TGTGCCAGCAGGCGGGACAGGAGAACCTACGAGCAGTACTTC. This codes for CASRRDRRTYEQYF.

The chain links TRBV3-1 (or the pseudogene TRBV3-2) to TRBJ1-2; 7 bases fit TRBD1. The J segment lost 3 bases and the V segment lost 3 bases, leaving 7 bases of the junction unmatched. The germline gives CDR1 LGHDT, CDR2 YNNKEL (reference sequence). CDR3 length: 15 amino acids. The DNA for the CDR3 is TGTGCCAGCAGCCACCTCTCAGGACAGGACTATGGCTACACCTTC. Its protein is CASSHLSGQDYGYTF.

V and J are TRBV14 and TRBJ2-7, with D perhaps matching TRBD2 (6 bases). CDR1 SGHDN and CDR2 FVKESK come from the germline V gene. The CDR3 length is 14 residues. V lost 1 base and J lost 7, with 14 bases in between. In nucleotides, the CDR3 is TGTGCCAGCAGCCAAGTCGAGTCAGGGAGGGAGCAGTACTTC. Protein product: CASSQVESGREQYF.

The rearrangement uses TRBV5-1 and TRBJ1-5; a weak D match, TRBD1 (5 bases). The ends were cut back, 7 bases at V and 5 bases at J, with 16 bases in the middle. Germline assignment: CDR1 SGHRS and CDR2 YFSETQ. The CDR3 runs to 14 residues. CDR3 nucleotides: TGCGCCAGCTCCCGACGGTGGGGCGATCAGCCCCAGCATTTT. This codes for CASSRRWGDQPQHF.

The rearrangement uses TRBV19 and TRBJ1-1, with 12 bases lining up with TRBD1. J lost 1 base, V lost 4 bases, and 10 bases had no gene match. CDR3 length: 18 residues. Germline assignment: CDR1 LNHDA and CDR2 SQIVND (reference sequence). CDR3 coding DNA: TGTGCCAGTAGTAGAAACTGGGACAGGGGGCGCAGGAACACTGAAGCTTTCTTT. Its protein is CASSRNWDRGRRNTEAFF. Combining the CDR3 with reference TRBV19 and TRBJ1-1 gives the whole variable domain DGGITQSPKYLFRKEGQNVTLSCEQNLNHDAMYWYRQDPGQGLRLIYYSQIVNDFQKGDIAEGYSVSREKKESFPLTVTSAQKNPTAFYLCASSRNWDRGRRNTEAFFGQGTRLTVV.

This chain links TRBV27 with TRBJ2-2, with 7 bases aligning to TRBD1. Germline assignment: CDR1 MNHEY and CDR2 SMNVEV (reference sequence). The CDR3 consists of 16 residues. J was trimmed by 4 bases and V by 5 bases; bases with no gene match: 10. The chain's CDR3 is CASSPRLPGGTGELFF. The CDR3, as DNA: TGTGCCAGCAGTCCTCGCTTACCAGGGGGCACCGGGGAGCTGTTTTTT.

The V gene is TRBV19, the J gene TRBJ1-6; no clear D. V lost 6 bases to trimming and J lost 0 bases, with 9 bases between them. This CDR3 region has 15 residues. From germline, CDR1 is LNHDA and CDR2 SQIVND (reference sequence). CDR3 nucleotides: TGTGCCAGTAGAGAGGAGAGCTCCTATAATTCACCCCTCCACTTT. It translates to CASREESSYNSPLHF.

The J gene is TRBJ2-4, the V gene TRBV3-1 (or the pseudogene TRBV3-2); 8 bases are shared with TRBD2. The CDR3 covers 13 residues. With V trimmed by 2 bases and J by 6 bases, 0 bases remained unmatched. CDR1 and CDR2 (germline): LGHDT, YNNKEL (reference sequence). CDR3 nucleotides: TGTGCCAGCAGCCAACGGGGGGGAAACATTCAGTACTTC. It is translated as CASSQRGGNIQYF.

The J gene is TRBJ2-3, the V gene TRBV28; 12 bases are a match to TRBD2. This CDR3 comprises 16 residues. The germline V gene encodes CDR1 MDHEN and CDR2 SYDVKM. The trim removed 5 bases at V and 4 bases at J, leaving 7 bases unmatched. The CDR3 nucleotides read TGTGCCAGCAGTCGACTAGCGGGAGTTCCCGCAGATACGCAGTATTTT. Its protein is CASSRLAGVPADTQYF.

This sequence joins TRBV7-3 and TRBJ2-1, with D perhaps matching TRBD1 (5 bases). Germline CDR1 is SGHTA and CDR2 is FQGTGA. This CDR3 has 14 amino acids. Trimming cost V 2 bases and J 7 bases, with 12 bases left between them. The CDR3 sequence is CASSLPQGENEQFF. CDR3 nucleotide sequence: TGTGCCAGCAGCTTACCGCAGGGTGAGAATGAGCAGTTCTTC.

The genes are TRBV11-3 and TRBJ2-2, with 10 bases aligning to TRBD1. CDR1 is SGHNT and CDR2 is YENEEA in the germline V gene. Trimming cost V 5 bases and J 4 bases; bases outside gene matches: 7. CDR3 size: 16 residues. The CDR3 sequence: CASSPRGQGFTGELFF. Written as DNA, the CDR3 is TGTGCCAGCAGCCCCCGGGGACAGGGGTTCACCGGGGAGCTGTTTTTT.

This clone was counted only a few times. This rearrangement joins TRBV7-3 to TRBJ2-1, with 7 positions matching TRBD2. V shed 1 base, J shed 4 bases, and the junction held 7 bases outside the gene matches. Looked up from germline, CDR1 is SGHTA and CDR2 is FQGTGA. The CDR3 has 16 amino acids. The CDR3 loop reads CASSLRASGAYNEQFF. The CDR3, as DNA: TGTGCCAGCAGCTTAAGGGCTAGCGGAGCGTACAATGAGCAGTTCTTC.

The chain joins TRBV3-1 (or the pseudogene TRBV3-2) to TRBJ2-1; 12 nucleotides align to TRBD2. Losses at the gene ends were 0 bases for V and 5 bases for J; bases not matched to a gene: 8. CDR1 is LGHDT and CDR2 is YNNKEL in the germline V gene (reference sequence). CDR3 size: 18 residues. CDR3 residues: CASSQEPGLAGSNNEQFF. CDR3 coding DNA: TGTGCCAGCAGCCAAGAACCAGGACTAGCGGGATCAAACAATGAGCAGTTCTTC.

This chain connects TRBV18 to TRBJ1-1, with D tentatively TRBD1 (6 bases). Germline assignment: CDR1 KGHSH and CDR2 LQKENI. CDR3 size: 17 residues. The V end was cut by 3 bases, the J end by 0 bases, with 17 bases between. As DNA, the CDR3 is TGTGCCAGCTCACCGCTATCGGGGGGGCATATGAACACTGAAGCTTTCTTT. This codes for CASSPLSGGHMNTEAFF.

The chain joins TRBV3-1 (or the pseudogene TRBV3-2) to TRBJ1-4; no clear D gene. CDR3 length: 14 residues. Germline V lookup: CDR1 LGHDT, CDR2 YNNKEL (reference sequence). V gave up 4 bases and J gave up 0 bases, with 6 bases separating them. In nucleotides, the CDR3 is TGTGCCAGCAGCCCCTATTCAACTAATGAAAAACTGTTTTTT. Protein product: CASSPYSTNEKLFF.

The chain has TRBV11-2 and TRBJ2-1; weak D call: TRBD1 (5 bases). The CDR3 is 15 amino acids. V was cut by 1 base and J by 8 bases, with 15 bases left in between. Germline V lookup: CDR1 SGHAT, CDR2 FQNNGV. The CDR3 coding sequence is TGTGCCAGCAGCTTAGCAGGGCGCGGCTCCGATGAGCAGTTCTTC. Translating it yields CASSLAGRGSDEQFF. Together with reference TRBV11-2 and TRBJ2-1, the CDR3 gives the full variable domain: EAGVAQSPRYKIIEKRQSVAFWCNPISGHATLYWYQQILGQGPKLLIQFQNNGVVDDSQLPKDRFSAERLKGVDSTLKIQPAKLEDSAVYLCASSLAGRGSDEQFFGPGTRLTVL.

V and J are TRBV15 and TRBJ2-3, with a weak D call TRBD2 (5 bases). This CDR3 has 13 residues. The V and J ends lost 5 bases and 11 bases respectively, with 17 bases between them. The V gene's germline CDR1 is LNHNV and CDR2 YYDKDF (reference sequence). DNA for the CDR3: TGTGCCACCAGCCGCGGGTCTATACGAGAGCAGTATTTT. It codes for CATSRGSIREQYF.

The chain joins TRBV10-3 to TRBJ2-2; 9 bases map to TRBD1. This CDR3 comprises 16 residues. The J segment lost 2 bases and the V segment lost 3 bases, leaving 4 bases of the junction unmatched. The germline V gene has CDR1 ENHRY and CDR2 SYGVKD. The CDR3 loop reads CAISERTGANTGELFF. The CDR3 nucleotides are TGTGCCATCAGTGAACGGACAGGGGCCAACACCGGGGAGCTGTTTTTT.

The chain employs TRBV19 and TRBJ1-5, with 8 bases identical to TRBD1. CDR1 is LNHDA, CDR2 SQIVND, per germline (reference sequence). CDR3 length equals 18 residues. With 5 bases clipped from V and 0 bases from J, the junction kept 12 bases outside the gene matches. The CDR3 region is CASSAITGTGYSNQPQHF. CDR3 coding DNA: TGTGCCAGTAGTGCGATCACCGGGACAGGCTATAGCAATCAGCCCCAGCATTTT.

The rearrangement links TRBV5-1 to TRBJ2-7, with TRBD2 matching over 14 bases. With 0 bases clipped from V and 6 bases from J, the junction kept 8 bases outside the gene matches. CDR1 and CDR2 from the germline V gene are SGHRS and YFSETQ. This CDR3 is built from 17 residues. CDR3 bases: TGCGCCAGCAGCTTGGGACTAGCGGGAGGGCCTGGAGGCGAGCAGTACTTC. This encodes CASSLGLAGGPGGEQYF.

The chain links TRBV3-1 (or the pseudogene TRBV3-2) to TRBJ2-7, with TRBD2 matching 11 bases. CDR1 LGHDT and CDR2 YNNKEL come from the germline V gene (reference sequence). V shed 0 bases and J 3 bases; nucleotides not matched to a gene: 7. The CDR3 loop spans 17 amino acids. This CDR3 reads CASSQDLVSGGGYEQYF. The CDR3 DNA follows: TGTGCCAGCAGCCAAGATCTCGTTAGCGGGGGGGGCTACGAGCAGTACTTC.

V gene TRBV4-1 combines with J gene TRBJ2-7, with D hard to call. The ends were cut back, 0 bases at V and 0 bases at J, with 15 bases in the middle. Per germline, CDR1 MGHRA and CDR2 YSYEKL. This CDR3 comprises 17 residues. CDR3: CASSQDFRVAPSYEQYF. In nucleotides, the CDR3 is TGCGCCAGCAGCCAAGATTTTAGAGTAGCTCCCTCCTACGAGCAGTACTTC.

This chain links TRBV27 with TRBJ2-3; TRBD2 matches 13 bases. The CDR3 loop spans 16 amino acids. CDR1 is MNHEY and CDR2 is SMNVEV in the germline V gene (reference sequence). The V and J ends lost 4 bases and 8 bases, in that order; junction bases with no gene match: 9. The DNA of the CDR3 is TGTGCCAGCAGTTGGACTAGCGGGAGTGTTACCGGTACGCAGTATTTT. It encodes CASSWTSGSVTGTQYF.

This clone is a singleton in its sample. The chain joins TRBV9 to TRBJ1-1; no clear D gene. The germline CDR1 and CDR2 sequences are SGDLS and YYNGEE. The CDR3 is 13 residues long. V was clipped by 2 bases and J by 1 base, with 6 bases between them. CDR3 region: CASSVEENTEAFF. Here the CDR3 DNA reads TGTGCCAGCAGCGTGGAGGAGAACACTGAAGCTTTCTTT.

The CDR3 nucleotides are TGTGCCAGCAGACCCCCCGGGGGGCGCAGAGAACTGTTTTTT. It codes for CASRPPGGRRELFF. The chain couples TRBV28 to TRBJ1-4, with D tentatively TRBD1 (6 bases). Germline lookup yields CDR1 MDHEN and CDR2 SYDVKM. Trimming took off 6 bases at V and 12 bases at J, with 20 bases between the two ends. There are 14 residues in the CDR3.

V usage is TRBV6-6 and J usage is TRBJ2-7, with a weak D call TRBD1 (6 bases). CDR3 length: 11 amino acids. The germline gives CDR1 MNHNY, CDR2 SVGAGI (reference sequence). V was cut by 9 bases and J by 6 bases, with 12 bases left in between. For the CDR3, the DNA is TGTGCCAGTATCCAGGGGCCCGAGCAGTACTTC. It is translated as CASIQGPEQYF.

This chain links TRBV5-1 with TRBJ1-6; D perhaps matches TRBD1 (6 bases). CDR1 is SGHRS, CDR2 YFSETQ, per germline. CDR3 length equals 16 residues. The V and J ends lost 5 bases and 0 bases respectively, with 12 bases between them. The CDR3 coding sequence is TGCGCCAGCAGTAACAGGGCCAGCTCCTATAATTCACCCCTCCACTTT. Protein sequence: CASSNRASSYNSPLHF.

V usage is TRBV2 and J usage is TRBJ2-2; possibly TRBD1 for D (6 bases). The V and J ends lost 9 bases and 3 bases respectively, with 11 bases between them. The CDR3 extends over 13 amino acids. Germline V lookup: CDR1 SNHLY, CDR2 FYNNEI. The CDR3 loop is CARENRDTGELFF. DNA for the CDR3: TGTGCCAGGGAAAACAGGGACACCGGGGAGCTGTTTTTT.

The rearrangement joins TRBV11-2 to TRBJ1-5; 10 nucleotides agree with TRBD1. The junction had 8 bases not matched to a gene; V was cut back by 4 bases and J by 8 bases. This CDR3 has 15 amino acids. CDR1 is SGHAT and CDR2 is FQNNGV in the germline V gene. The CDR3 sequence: CASSSGTGVSEPQHF. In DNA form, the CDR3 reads TGTGCCAGCAGCTCCGGGACAGGGGTCTCGGAGCCCCAGCATTTT. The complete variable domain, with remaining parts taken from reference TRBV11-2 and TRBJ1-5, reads EAGVAQSPRYKIIEKRQSVAFWCNPISGHATLYWYQQILGQGPKLLIQFQNNGVVDDSQLPKDRFSAERLKGVDSTLKIQPAKLEDSAVYLCASSSGTGVSEPQHFGDGTRLSIL.

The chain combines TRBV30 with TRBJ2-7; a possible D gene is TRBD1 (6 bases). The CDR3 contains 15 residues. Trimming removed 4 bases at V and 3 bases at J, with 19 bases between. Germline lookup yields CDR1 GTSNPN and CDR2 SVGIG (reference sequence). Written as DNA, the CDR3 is TGTGCCTGGAACCAAATCCCGGGACATGGCTACGAGCAGTACTTC. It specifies CAWNQIPGHGYEQYF.

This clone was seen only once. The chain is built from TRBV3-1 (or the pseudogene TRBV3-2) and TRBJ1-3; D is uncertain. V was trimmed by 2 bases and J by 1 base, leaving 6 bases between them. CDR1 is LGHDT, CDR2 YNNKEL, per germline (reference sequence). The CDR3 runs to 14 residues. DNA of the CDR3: TGTGCCAGCAGCCAAATCTCTTCTGGAAACACCATATATTTT. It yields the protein CASSQISSGNTIYF.